This T cell receptor beta chain was recovered during a study of identical twins. Comment on this clonotype: What it recognizes is unknown.

Unique molecular identifiers were present on the cDNA, which also gained a universal primer site by template switching. TCRdb re-derived calls from the 5' RACE reads in MiXCR, one entry per CDR3 protein. The sample records 1,800,000 or so distinct CDR3 sequences, about 32% being singletons. Findings of the study overall: Cord blood beta clonotypes that were abundant carried fewer insertions, and memory repertoires showed no such trend.

The CDR3 runs to 16 residues. The V and J ends lost 0 bases and 2 bases respectively, with 16 bases between them. Per the germline V gene, CDR1 is DFQATT and CDR2 is SNEGSKA (reference sequence). Sequencing was carried out using cord blood. This TCR was sampled from a newborn girl in good health. The chain links TRBV20-1 to TRBJ1-1; D ambiguous. CDR3 protein: CSARDTLFGSNTEAFF. CDR3 bases: TGCAGTGCTAGAGACACCCTCTTCGGAAGCAACACTGAAGCTTTCTTT.